One sample yielded the 21 T cell receptor beta chains listed below, sequenced in a study of regulatory T cells in long-lasting Graves disease (TCRdb year 2021). The method behind the library was multiplex PCR. The reads were generated on an Illumina HiSeq 4000. TCR beta libraries were built with iRepertoire HTBI primers and Arm-PCR amplification of CDR3 regions. TCRdb trimmed public reads at Q25 via fastp, called clones via MiXCR and kept in-frame beta chains. Duplicate CDR3 protein sequences are folded into a single record with the most common DNA and genes. The sample table records a few hundred thousand distinct CDR3 sequences; approximately 10% of these occur just once. Approximately 17% of the sample comes from the top ten. What this sample's time point label stands for: newly diagnosed GD, antithyroid drugs for less than 3 months. For both TCR sequencing and RNA sequencing, RNA was extracted from PBMCs using TRIzol.

These data were also filed under a second study, of T cells in Graves' hyperthyroidism and ophthalmopathy.

This specimen consisted of peripheral blood mononuclear cells (PBMCs), obtained at new diagnosis, from a patient treated with antithyroid drugs. The receptors come from a woman younger than 35 with Graves disease. Donor details come from another sample of the same person, matched by shared clones.

This clonotype was seen ten or more times. V usage is TRBV5-5 and J usage is TRBJ2-7, with D uncertain. From germline, CDR1 is SGHKS and CDR2 YYEKEE (reference sequence). V lost 2 bases and J lost 1, with 10 bases in between. This CDR3 region has 14 residues. This CDR3 is CASSFFLKSYEQYV. In DNA form, the CDR3 reads TGTGCCAGCAGCTTTTTCCTTAAGTCCTACGAGCAGTACGTC.

This clonotype was seen a few times. The V call is TRBV20-1, the J call TRBJ2-1; D is ambiguous. This CDR3 region has 14 residues. With 2 bases removed from V and 4 bases from J, the gap between germline ends came to 12 bases. Germline V gives CDR1 DFQATT, CDR2 SNEGSKA (reference sequence). The CDR3 sequence: CSARSPRNYNEQFF. The CDR3 nucleotides are TGCAGTGCTAGAAGTCCCCGGAATTACAATGAGCAGTTCTTC.

This clonotype was detected many times. V usage is TRBV9 and J usage is TRBJ2-7, with 12 bases fitting TRBD1. CDR3 size: 16 residues. CDR1 is SGDLS and CDR2 is YYNGEE in the germline V gene. V lost 4 bases, J lost 5 bases, and 10 bases stayed unmatched. CDR3 in amino acids: CASSPYPGTGGHEQYF. The CDR3 DNA follows: TGTGCCAGCAGCCCCTATCCCGGGACAGGGGGCCACGAGCAGTACTTC.

This clonotype was found many times. The chain recombines TRBV7-2 with TRBJ1-1; D remains ambiguous. This CDR3 has 14 residues. Trimming removed 2 bases from V and 1 base from J, with 8 bases in between. Germline loops: CDR1 SGHTA, CDR2 FQGNSA. The CDR3 reads CASSLFLGNTEAFF. In DNA form, the CDR3 reads TGTGCCAGCAGCTTATTCCTAGGGAACACTGAAGCTTTCTTT.

In this sample, this clonotype turned up a few times. The chain employs TRBV20-1 and TRBJ2-1, with 12 bases fitting TRBD2. The CDR3 is 14 amino acids. Germline loops: CDR1 DFQATT, CDR2 SNEGSKA (reference sequence). In DNA form, the CDR3 reads TGCAGCGAAATACTAGCGGGAGGTGGGAATGAGCAGTTCTTC. It encodes CSEILAGGGNEQFF.

Concerning this clonotype itself: This may be a read error, as it is one base from a much larger clone. The chain employs TRBV12-3 or TRBV12-4 and TRBJ2-4; D gene unclear. This CDR3 region has 14 residues. V was clipped by 6 bases and J by 6 bases, with 15 bases between them. The CDR3 reads CASRSLLTGNIQYF. For the CDR3, the DNA is TGTGCCAGCAGATCTCTCTTGACTGGAAACATTCAGTACTTC.

In regard to this clonotype: A much larger clone differs by one base, so this may be a read error. This chain connects TRBV27 to TRBJ2-3; D is possibly TRBD2 (5 bases). Per germline, CDR1 MNHEY and CDR2 SMNVEV (reference sequence). The CDR3 length is 15 residues. Trimming pared 4 bases from V and 2 bases from J, leaving 13 bases between. CDR3 DNA sequence: TGTGCCAGCAGTTCTGAGCGGCAGTACACAGATACGCAGTATTTT. Amino acids: CASSSERQYTDTQYF.

This clonotype was seen a handful of times. The V gene is TRBV12-3 or TRBV12-4, the J gene TRBJ1-2; weak D call: TRBD1 (5 bases). This CDR3 comprises 15 residues. V gave up 7 bases and J gave up 1 base, with 16 bases separating them. The CDR3 DNA is TGTGCCAGCACCCTGGGGGTGGAAATTAACTATGGCTACACCTTC. It is translated as CASTLGVEINYGYTF.

The chain uses TRBV19 and TRBJ2-7; perhaps TRBD1 as D (6 bases). Germline V gene data show CDR1 as LNHDA and CDR2 as SQIVND (reference sequence). The V end lost 5 bases, the J end lost 0 bases, and 14 bases lay between the germline ends. The CDR3 totals 15 residues. The CDR3 protein is CASSPTPDSSYEQYV. The CDR3 DNA follows: TGTGCCAGTAGTCCCACCCCGGACAGCTCCTACGAGCAGTACGTC.

This clonotype was seen at least ten times. This rearrangement joins TRBV6-1 to TRBJ1-6; 7 nucleotides align to TRBD1. Germline V gene lookup returns CDR1 MNHNS and CDR2 SASEGT. The CDR3 is 16 amino acids. Trimming at V came to 6 bases and at J to 8 bases, leaving 13 bases not matched to a gene. The CDR3 loop reads CASSLWYRDSDSPLHF. As DNA, the CDR3 is TGTGCCAGCAGCTTATGGTACCGGGACAGCGATTCACCCCTCCACTTT.

In this sample, this clonotype turned up many times. V gene TRBV2 combines with J gene TRBJ2-1; 7 nucleotides align to TRBD2. After removal of 6 bases from V and 3 bases from J, the junction contained 23 bases not matched to a gene. Germline CDR1 reads SNHLY; CDR2 reads FYNNEI. The CDR3 spans 20 residues. The CDR3 nucleotides read TGTGCCAGCAGATTCAACCACCTAGCAAAAAGGGAGGGCCTCTACAATGAGCAGTTCTTC. This encodes CASRFNHLAKREGLYNEQFF.

In its sample, this clonotype was seen a few times. The chain is built from TRBV2 and TRBJ2-3; D gene ambiguous. V lost 6 bases to trimming and J lost 0 bases, with 7 bases between them. The CDR3 is 13 amino acids. Germline V CDR1 and CDR2: SNHLY, FYNNEI. CDR3 in amino acids: CASRFPSTDTQYF. CDR3 DNA: TGTGCCAGCAGGTTTCCTAGCACAGATACGCAGTATTTT.

This clonotype appeared a few times. The chain uses TRBV5-8 and TRBJ2-2; either TRBD1 or TRBD2 may supply D (5 bases each). CDR3 length: 13 amino acids. Germline V CDR1 and CDR2: SGHTS, YDEGEE. The ends were cut back, 3 bases at V and 7 bases at J, with 10 bases in the middle. The CDR3 DNA reads as TGTGCCAGCAGCTGGGGGACCGGCGGGGAGCTGTTTTTT. Translating gives CASSWGTGGELFF.

The chain is built from TRBV20-1 and TRBJ2-4, with TRBD2 identical over 10 bases. This CDR3 has 15 amino acids. Germline V CDR1 and CDR2: DFQATT, SNEGSKA (reference sequence). The trim removed 2 bases at V and 7 bases at J, leaving 8 bases unmatched. CDR3 bases: TGCAGTGCTAGACCCGGGACTAGCGAAGGGAACATTCAGTACTTC. As protein: CSARPGTSEGNIQYF.

This clonotype was seen repeatedly, ten times or more. The V call is TRBV28, the J call TRBJ1-5, with D perhaps matching TRBD1 (5 bases). V was pared by 7 bases and J by 8 bases, with 15 bases between. Germline V gene data show CDR1 as MDHEN and CDR2 as SYDVKM. The CDR3 spans 13 residues. In DNA, the CDR3 is TGTGCCAGCATCCGGGACCCCGAAGAGCCCCAGCATTTT. It specifies CASIRDPEEPQHF.

This clonotype was found a few times. The chain recombines TRBV20-1 with TRBJ2-3; a possible D gene is TRBD2 (6 bases). Trimming removed 5 bases from V and 3 bases from J, with 18 bases in between. The CDR3 is 15 amino acids. CDR1 is DFQATT and CDR2 is SNEGSKA in the germline V gene (reference sequence). In nucleotides, the CDR3 is TGCAGTGCTGGGTTCGAGCGGGCTCGTACAGATACGCAGTATTTT. It is translated as CSAGFERARTDTQYF.

This clonotype was counted a few times. The gene calls are TRBV15 and TRBJ2-7; D gene unclear. Trimming left V 1 base short and J 4 bases short, with 5 bases between. This CDR3 region has 12 residues. The germline V gene encodes CDR1 LNHNV and CDR2 YYDKDF (reference sequence). The CDR3 bases are TGTGCCACCAGCAGAGGAGAGTACGAGCAGTACTTC. Translation: CATSRGEYEQYF.

This clonotype occurred many times. This sequence joins TRBV20-1 and TRBJ2-7, with D possibly being TRBD1 (6 bases). CDR3 length: 15 amino acids. V lost 5 bases to trimming and J lost 3 bases, with 20 bases between them. Germline V gene sequence: CDR1 DFQATT, CDR2 SNEGSKA (reference sequence). This chain's CDR3 is CSALRARQVVYEQYF. As DNA, the CDR3 is TGCAGTGCTCTCCGGGCAAGACAGGTAGTCTACGAGCAGTACTTC.

The chain is built from TRBV20-1 and TRBJ2-2; a possible D gene is TRBD1 (6 bases). The CDR3 extends over 16 amino acids. V shed 4 bases and J shed 2 bases, with 17 bases lying between them. The germline V gene has CDR1 DFQATT and CDR2 SNEGSKA (reference sequence). CDR3 bases: TGCAGTGCTATCCCAACCGGGACAACCAACACCGGGGAGCTGTTTTTT. Amino acids: CSAIPTGTTNTGELFF.

This clonotype was picked up many times. This chain joins TRBV6-1 and TRBJ1-3; no clear D gene. Germline V gene data show CDR1 as MNHNS and CDR2 as SASEGT. This CDR3 is 17 amino acids long. Trimming removed 7 bases from V and 0 bases from J, with 19 bases in between. CDR3 coding DNA: TGTGCCAGCACTCTACGTGCTGGACGGATCTCTGGAAACACCATATATTTT. It specifies CASTLRAGRISGNTIYF.

This clonotype was seen ten or more times. The chain links TRBV6-1 to TRBJ1-2, with D possibly TRBD1 on 6 matching bases. The CDR3 is 14 residues long. CDR1 and CDR2 from the germline V gene are MNHNS and SASEGT. Between the trimmed V and J ends, which lost 5 bases and 4 bases, there was a span of 14 bases. CDR3 in amino acids: CASSKPSTGYGYTF. CDR3 sequence (DNA): TGTGCCAGCAGTAAACCTTCGACAGGCTATGGCTACACCTTC.